This T cell receptor (beta chain) originates from a study of shared clonotypes between healthy human individuals. The CDR3 spans 16 residues. Sequencing was performed with immunoSEQ multiplex PCR; in TCRdb, only in-frame clones are kept and a portion is missing. The sample contains around 1.1 million clones, about 80% of which appear only once. The receptor was isolated from a man aged 18-30 years in good health. Some clones in this sample may be carry-over from other donors' samples. The sequenced sample consisted of memory CD4+ T cells from PBMCs. The sample's subset: CD45RA-negative fraction. The V and J genes are TRBV21-1 and TRBJ1-3; TRBD1 is the table's D call, not checked against the DNA. TRBV21-1 is termed a pseudogene. The CDR3 reads CASSKSPQGSGNTIYF. In DNA, the CDR3 is TGTGCCAGCAGCAAAAGCCCCCAGGGTTCTGGAAACACCATATATTTT.